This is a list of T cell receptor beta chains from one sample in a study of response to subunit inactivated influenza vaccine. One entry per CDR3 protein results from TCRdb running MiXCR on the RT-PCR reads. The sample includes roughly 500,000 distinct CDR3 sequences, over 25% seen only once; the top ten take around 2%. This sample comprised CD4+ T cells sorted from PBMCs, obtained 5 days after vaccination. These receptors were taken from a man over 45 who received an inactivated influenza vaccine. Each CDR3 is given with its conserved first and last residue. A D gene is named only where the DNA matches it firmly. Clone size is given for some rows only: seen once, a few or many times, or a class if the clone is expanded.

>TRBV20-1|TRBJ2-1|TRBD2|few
CSARDRLRGNEQFF
TGCAGTGCTAGAGATCGGCTGCGGGGGAATGAGCAGTTCTTC
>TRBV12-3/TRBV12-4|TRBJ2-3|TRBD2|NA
CASSLLLAGSTDTQYF
TGTGCCAGCAGTCTGCTACTAGCGGGGAGCACAGATACGCAGTATTTT
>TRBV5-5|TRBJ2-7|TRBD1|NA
CASSLVFRDSSYEQYF
TGTGCCAGCAGCTTGGTGTTCCGGGACAGCTCCTACGAGCAGTACTTC
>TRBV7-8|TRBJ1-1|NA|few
CASSPNGGYMGTEAFF
TGTGCCAGCAGCCCAAACGGGGGCTATATGGGCACTGAAGCTTTCTTT
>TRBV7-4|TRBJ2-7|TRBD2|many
CASSSLRLADYEQYF
TGTGCCAGCAGCTCCCTTCGGCTAGCGGACTACGAGCAGTACTTC
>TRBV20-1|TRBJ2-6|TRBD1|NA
CSARLRDRFSSGANGLTF
TGCAGTGCTAGACTCCGGGACAGGTTTAGCTCTGGGGCCAACGGCCTGACTTTC
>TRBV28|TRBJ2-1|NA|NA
CASSRDTEVYNEQFF
TGTGCCAGCAGCAGGGACACCGAAGTCTACAATGAGCAGTTCTTC
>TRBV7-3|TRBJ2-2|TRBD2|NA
CASSPSGTRLTGELFF
TGTGCCAGCAGCCCTTCTGGGACTAGACTCACCGGGGAGCTGTTTTTT
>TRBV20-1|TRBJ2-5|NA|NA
CSASPGTFQETQYF
TGCAGTGCTAGCCCAGGGACCTTCCAAGAGACCCAGTACTTC
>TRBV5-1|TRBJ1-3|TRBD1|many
CASSWTGQASSGNTIYF
TGCGCCAGCAGCTGGACCGGACAGGCCAGCTCTGGAAACACCATATATTTT
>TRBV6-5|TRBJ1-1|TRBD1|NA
CASSSKGQGETEAFF
TGTGCCAGCAGTTCCAAGGGACAGGGCGAGACTGAAGCTTTCTTT
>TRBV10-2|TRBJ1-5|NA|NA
CASSEQYQPQHF
TGCGCCAGCAGTGAGCAGTATCAGCCCCAGCATTTT
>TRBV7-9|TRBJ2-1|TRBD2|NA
CASRLLAGAAYNEQFF
TGTGCCAGCAGACTACTAGCGGGGGCCGCATACAATGAGCAGTTCTTC